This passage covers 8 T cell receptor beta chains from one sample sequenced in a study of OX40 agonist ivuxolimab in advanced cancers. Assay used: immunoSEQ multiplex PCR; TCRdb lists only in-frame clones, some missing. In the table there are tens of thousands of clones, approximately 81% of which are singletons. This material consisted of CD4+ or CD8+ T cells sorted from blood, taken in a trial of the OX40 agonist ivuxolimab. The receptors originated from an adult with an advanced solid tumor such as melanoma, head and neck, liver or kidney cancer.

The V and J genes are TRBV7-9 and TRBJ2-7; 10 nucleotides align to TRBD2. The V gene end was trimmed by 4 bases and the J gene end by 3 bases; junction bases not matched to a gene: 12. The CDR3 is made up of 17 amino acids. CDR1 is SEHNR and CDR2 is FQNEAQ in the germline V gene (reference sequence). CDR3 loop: CASSSSPTSGRVYEQYF. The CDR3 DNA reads TGTGCCAGCAGCTCGTCCCCCACCAGCGGGAGGGTCTACGAGCAGTACTTC. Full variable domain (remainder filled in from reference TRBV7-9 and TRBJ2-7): DTGVSQNPRHKITKRGQNVTFRCDPISEHNRLYWYRQTLGQGPEFLTYFQNEAQLEKSRLLSDRFSAERPKGSFSTLEIQRTEQGDSAMYLCASSSSPTSGRVYEQYFGPGTRLTVT.

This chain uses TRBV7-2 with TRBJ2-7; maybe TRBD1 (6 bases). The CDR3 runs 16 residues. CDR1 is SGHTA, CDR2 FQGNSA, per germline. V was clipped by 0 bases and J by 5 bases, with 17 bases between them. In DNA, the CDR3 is TGTGCCAGCAGCTTAGCGCACTCCAGGGGCCTTGACGAGCAGTACTTC. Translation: CASSLAHSRGLDEQYF.

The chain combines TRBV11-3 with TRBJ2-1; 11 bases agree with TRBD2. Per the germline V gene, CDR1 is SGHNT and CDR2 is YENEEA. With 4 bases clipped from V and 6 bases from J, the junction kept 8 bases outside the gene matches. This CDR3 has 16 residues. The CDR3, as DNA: TGTGCCAGCAGCTCCGGACTAGCGGGCCCAAGCAATGAGCAGTTCTTC. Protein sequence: CASSSGLAGPSNEQFF.

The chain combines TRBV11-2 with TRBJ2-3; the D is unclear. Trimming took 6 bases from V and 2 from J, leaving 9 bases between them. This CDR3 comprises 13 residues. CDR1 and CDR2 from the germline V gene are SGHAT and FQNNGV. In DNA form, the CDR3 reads TGTGCCAGCAGGTCCCCCAACACAGATACGCAGTATTTT. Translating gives CASRSPNTDTQYF.

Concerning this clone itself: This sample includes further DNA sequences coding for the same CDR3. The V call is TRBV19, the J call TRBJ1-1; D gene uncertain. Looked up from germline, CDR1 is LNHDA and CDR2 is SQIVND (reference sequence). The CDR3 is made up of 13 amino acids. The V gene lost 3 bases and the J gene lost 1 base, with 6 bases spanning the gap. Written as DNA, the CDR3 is TGTGCCAGTAGTATCGGCAGGAACACTGAAGCTTTCTTT. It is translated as CASSIGRNTEAFF.

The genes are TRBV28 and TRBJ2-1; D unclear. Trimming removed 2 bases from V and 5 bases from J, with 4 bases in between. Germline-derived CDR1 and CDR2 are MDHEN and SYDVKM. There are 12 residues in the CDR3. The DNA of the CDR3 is TGTGCCAGCAGTTTAGGGAACAATGAGCAGTTCTTC. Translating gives CASSLGNNEQFF.

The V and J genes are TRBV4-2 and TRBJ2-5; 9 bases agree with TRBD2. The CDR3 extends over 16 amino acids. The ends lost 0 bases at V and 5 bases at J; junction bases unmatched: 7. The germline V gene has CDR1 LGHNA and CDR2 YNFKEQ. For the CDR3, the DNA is TGTGCCAGCAGCCAAGAGAGGGGAGCGGGGGGTGAGACCCAGTACTTC. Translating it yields CASSQERGAGGETQYF.

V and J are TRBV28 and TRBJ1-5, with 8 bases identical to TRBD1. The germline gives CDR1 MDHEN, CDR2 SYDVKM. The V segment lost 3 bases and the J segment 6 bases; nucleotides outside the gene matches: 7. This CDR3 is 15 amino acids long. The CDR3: CASSFLSGGSQPQHF. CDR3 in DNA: TGTGCCAGCAGTTTTCTGTCAGGGGGCTCTCAGCCCCAGCATTTT.